At least ten counts were recorded for the clone carrying this T cell receptor beta chain. This specimen belongs to a study of Graves' ophthalmopathy and Graves' hyperthyroidism. RNA transcripts served as template for amplifying TCR beta CDR3 sequences. The authors performed first-round RT-PCR with HTBI primers and then a second-round multiplex PCR. TCRdb processed the multiplex PCR reads anew with MiXCR; each CDR3 protein has one entry. The sample records around 1,200,000 distinct CDR3 sequences, around a third being singletons. CDR3 length equals 11 residues. Germline CDR1 is SGHRS and CDR2 is YFSETQ. Trimming removed 6 bases at V and 4 bases at J, with 8 bases between. Hyperthyroidism patients were newly diagnosed, ill under 2 months, and aged 18 to 65 years. Diagnostic conclusions were grounded in clinical symptoms, serum thyroxine, TRAb, thyroid ultrasound and orbital computed tomography.

Material for sequencing was peripheral blood or thyroid tissue (not recorded which). This TCR was recovered from an adult man with Graves' hyperthyroidism. The genes are TRBV5-1 and TRBJ2-7; D unresolved. DNA of the CDR3: TGCGCCAGCAACGATCTGTACGAGCAGTACTTC. Translation: CASNDLYEQYF. Supplemented by reference TRBV5-1 and TRBJ2-7, the full variable domain reads KAGVTQTPRYLIKTRGQQVTLSCSPISGHRSVSWYQQTPGQGLQFLFEYFSETQRNKGNFPGRFSGRQFSNSRSEMNVSTLELGDSALYLCASNDLYEQYFGPGTRLTVT.